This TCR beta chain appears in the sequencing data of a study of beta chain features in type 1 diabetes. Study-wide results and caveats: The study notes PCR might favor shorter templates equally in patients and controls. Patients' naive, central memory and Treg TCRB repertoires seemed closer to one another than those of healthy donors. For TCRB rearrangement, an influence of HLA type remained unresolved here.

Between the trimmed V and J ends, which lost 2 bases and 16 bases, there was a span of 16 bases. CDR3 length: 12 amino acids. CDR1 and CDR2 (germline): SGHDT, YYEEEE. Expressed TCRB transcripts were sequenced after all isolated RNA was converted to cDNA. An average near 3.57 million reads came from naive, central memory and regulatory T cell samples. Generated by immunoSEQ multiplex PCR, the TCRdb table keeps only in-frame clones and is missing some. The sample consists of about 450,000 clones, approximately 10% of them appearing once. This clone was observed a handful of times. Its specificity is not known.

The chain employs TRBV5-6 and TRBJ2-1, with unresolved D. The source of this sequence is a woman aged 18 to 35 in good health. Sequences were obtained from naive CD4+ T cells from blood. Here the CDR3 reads CASSLWRLVGFF. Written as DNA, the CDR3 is TGTGCCAGCAGCTTATGGCGTTTGGTAGGCTTCTTC.